The 2 T cell receptor beta chains below all came from one sample that was sequenced in a study of identical twins. MiXCR was run by TCRdb on the 5' RACE reads, yielding one entry per CDR3 protein. This table holds around 1.7 million distinct CDR3 sequences, around a third found once. Sequenced sample: cord blood. The source is a newborn girl in good health.

This chain uses TRBV14 with TRBJ2-7; 8 bases are a match to TRBD2. This CDR3 spans 15 amino acids. Germline assignment: CDR1 SGHDN and CDR2 FVKESK. After removal of 1 base from V and 2 bases from J, the junction contained 4 bases not matched to a gene. In nucleotides, the CDR3 is TGTGCCAGCAGCCAAGCCCCGGGAGGGCCCTACGAGCAGTACTTC. This sequence encodes CASSQAPGGPYEQYF.

V is TRBV9 and J is TRBJ1-2; maybe TRBD1 (5 bases). Trimming removed 1 base from V and 2 bases from J, with 18 bases in between. Looked up from germline, CDR1 is SGDLS and CDR2 is YYNGEE. CDR3 length equals 17 residues. The CDR3 loop reads CASSVSQTASPNYGYTF. The CDR3, as DNA: TGTGCCAGCAGCGTATCCCAGACAGCTAGCCCCAACTATGGCTACACCTTC. The variable domain in full, with the rest retrieved from reference TRBV9 and TRBJ1-2, is DSGVTQTPKHLITATGQRVTLRCSPRSGDLSVYWYQQSLDQGLQFLIQYYNGEERAKGNILERFSAQQFPDLHSELNLSSLELGDSALYFCASSVSQTASPNYGYTFGSGTRLTVV.